The clone carrying this T cell receptor (beta chain) was picked up a small number of times. Its antigen is as yet unknown. This record comes from a study of CD8 T cells in ankylosing spondylitis. Study-wide results and limits: The study identified a TCR beta motif of under ten highly homologous variants that appeared characteristic of ankylosing spondylitis blood.

Trimming took off 4 bases at V and 6 bases at J, with 10 bases between the two ends. The CDR3 length is 13 residues. Each CDR3 protein is one row after TCRdb ran MiXCR on the 5' RACE reads. Of 350,000 or so distinct CDR3 sequences listed, roughly 15% are singletons. Material: blood, either unsorted or a sorted T cell fraction (not recorded which). This receptor was taken from a male donor with ankylosing spondylitis or in good health (not recorded which). The chain uses TRBV12-3 or TRBV12-4 and TRBJ2-1, with no clear D. Written as DNA, the CDR3 is TGTGCCAGCAGTTCCCGGGTCGCCAATGAGCAGTTCTTC. Its translation is CASSSRVANEQFF.